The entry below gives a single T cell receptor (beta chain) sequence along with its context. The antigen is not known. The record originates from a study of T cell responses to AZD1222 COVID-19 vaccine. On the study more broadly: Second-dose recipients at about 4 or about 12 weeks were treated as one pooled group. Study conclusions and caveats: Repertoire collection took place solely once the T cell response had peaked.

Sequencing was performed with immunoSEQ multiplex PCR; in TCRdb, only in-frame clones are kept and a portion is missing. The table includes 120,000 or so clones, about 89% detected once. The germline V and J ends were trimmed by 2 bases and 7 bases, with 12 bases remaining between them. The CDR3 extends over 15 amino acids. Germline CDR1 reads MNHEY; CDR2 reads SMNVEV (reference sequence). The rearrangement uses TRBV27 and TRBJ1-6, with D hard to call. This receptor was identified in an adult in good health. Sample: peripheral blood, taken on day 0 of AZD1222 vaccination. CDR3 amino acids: CASSLSGIGNSPLHF. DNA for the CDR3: TGTGCCAGCAGTTTAAGTGGGATAGGGAATTCACCCCTCCACTTT.